This T cell receptor beta chain was captured by sequencing in a study of human T cells and chemical hapten exposure. This CDR3 is 15 amino acids long. Germline lookup yields CDR1 SGHKS and CDR2 YYEKEE (reference sequence). The germline V and J ends were trimmed by 3 bases and 1 base, with 14 bases remaining between them. TCRdb reanalysed the RACE reads using MiXCR and keeps one entry per CDR3 protein. The sample consists of 85,000 to 95,000 distinct CDR3 sequences, about 11% of them appearing once. This clonotype has a count of ten or more. Time point indicated: patch test 2, 6 weeks after DPC sensitization. Indicated treatment: therapeutic diphenylcyclopropenone sensitization with weekly scalp DPC.

The sample in question was whole blood, obtained in connection with sensitization to the hapten diphenylcyclopropenone (DPC). The chain joins TRBV5-5 to TRBJ2-7; possible D gene TRBD1, 6 bases. This TCR derives from a man in his forties or fifties with alopecia areata. Some clones in this sample may be carry-over from other donors' samples. In nucleotides, the CDR3 is TGTGCCAGCAGCTACCCCGGACAGCGATCCTACGAGCAGTACTTC. Residues: CASSYPGQRSYEQYF. The full variable domain, completed using reference TRBV5-5 and TRBJ2-7, is DAGVTQSPTHLIKTRGQQVTLRCSPISGHKSVSWYQQVLGQGPQFIFQYYEKEERGRGNFPDRFSARQFPNYSSELNVNALLLGDSALYLCASSYPGQRSYEQYFGPGTRLTVT.